This entry concerns a single T cell receptor (beta chain). The antigen is unknown. The sample comes from a study of monozygotic twins with inflammatory bowel disease. The CDR3 is 14 amino acids. The germline gives CDR1 DFQATT, CDR2 SNEGSKA (reference sequence). From roughly 3,300 ng of total RNA, each TCR library was prepared. Researchers used template switching to add UMIs featuring a 6-nucleotide sample barcode. TCRdb re-analyzed the 5' RACE reads; it lists each CDR3 protein once, without DNA. The sample data list around 450,000 distinct CDR3 sequences. General observations from the study: Evidence did not back any single strong signal or clonotype linked to IBD.

Blood was collected, around 2.7 ml per donor. The chain links TRBV20-1 to TRBJ2-2; the TRBD1 assignment by TCRdb is unverifiable without DNA. This TCR came from a human donor with ulcerative colitis or Crohn's disease, or a healthy co-twin of an affected twin (not recorded which). What was sequenced was blood. CDR3 residues: CSATGTSNTGELFF.